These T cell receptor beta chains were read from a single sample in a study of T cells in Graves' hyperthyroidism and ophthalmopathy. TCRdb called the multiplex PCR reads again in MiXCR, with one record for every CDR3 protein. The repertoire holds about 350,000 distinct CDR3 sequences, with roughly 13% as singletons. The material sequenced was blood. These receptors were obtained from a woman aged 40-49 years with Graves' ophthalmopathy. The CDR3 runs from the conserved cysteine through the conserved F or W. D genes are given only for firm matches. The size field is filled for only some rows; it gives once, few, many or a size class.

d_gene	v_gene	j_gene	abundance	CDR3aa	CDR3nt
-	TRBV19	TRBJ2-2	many	CASSSGGRSGELFF	TGTGCCAGTAGTAGCGGTGGGAGGTCCGGGGAGCTGTTTTTT
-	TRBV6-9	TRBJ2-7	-	CASSYGQQYEQYF	TGTGCCAGCAGTTACGGACAGCAGTACGAGCAGTACTTC
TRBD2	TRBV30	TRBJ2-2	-	CAWSWTSGVGSPGELFF	TGTGCCTGGAGCTGGACTAGCGGAGTGGGGTCCCCCGGGGAGCTGTTTTTT
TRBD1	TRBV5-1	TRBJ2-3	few	CASSEGQYTDTQYF	TGCGCCAGCAGCGAGGGACAGTACACAGATACGCAGTATTTT
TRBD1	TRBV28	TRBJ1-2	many	CASIGTGVGYTF	TGTGCCAGCATTGGGACAGGGGTGGGCTACACCTTC
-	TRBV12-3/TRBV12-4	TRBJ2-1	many	CASSLGGASYNEQFF	TGTGCCAGCAGTTTAGGGGGGGCATCCTACAATGAGCAGTTCTTC
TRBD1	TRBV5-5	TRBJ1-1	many	CASSILQGAEAFF	TGTGCCAGCAGCATACTACAGGGGGCAGAAGCTTTCTTT
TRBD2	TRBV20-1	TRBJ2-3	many	CSAGTSATDTQYF	TGCAGTGCTGGGACTAGCGCCACAGATACGCAGTATTTT
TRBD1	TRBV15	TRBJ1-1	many	CATSEGDRANTEAFF	TGTGCCACCAGCGAAGGTGACAGGGCGAACACTGAAGCTTTCTTT
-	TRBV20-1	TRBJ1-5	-	CSAPNPYSNQPQHF	TGCAGTGCTCCTAACCCCTATAGCAATCAGCCCCAGCATTTT
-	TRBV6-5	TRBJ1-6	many	CASSYSSQGYSPLHF	TGTGCCAGCAGTTACTCGAGTCAGGGATATTCACCCCTCCACTTT
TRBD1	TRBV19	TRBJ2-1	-	CASSIEAGTGGYGEQFF	TGTGCCAGTAGTATAGAGGCCGGGACAGGGGGCTATGGTGAGCAGTTCTTC
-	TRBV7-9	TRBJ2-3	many	CASSLVVDTQYF	TGTGCCAGCAGCTTAGTGGTTGATACGCAGTATTTT
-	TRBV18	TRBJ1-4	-	CASSPRQIATNEKLFF	TGTGCCAGCTCACCTCGACAGATTGCAACTAATGAAAAACTGTTTTTT
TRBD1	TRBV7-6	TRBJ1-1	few	CASSLGQGAPNTEAFF	TGTGCCAGCAGCTTAGGACAGGGGGCTCCGAACACTGAAGCTTTCTTT
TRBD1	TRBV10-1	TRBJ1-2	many	CASSQGGQYGYTF	TGCGCCAGCAGCCAAGGGGGACAGTATGGCTACACCTTC
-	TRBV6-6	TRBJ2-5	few	CASSYSPTQETQYF	TGTGCCAGCAGTTACTCTCCCACTCAAGAGACCCAGTACTTC
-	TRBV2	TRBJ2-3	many	CASSVWADTQYF	TGTGCCAGCAGTGTATGGGCAGATACGCAGTATTTT
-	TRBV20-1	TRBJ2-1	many	CSAEIVGSYNEQFF	TGCAGTGCGGAAATAGTGGGCTCCTACAATGAGCAGTTCTTC
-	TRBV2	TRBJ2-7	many	CASSITGTPQYF	TGTGCCAGCAGCATCACTGGGACCCCGCAGTACTTC
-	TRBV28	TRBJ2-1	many	CASTKGSSYNEQFF	TGTGCCAGCACCAAGGGGTCCTCCTACAATGAGCAGTTCTTC
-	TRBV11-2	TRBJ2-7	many	CASSLQRRGEQYF	TGTGCCAGCAGCTTACAAAGGAGGGGCGAGCAGTACTTC
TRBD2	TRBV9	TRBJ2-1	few	CASSRAGGLEQFF	TGTGCCAGCAGCCGGGCGGGGGGCCTTGAGCAGTTCTTC
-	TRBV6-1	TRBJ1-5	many	CASSQHPDSNQPQHF	TGTGCCAGCAGCCAACATCCGGACAGTAATCAGCCCCAGCATTTT
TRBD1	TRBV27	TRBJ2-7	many	CASRPGGAVSEQYF	TGTGCCAGCAGACCAGGGGGCGCGGTATCCGAGCAGTACTTC
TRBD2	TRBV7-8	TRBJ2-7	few	CASTVKLSGGVSYEQYF	TGTGCCAGCACCGTCAAACTTAGCGGGGGGGTCTCCTACGAGCAGTACTTC
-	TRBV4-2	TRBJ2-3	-	CASSQQAIPRDTGGDTQYF	TGTGCCAGCAGCCAACAAGCAATTCCCCGGGACACCGGAGGAGATACGCAGTATTTT
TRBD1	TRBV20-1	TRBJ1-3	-	CSARETGGPGNTIYF	TGCAGTGCTAGAGAAACAGGGGGCCCTGGAAACACCATATATTTT
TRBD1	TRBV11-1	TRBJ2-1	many	CASSTGTEQIYNEQFF	TGTGCCAGCAGCACCGGGACAGAACAAATCTACAATGAGCAGTTCTTC
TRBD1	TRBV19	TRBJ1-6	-	CASTVDRGRSPLHF	TGTGCCAGTACCGTGGACAGGGGTCGGTCACCCCTCCACTTT
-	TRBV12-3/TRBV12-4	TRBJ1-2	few	CASTSSTNYGYTF	TGTGCCAGCACCTCCAGCACCAACTATGGCTACACCTTC
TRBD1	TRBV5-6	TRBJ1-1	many	CASNKWTGLNTEAFF	TGTGCCAGCAACAAATGGACAGGTCTGAACACTGAAGCTTTCTTT
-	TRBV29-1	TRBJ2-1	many	CSVDGDRSYNEQFF	TGCAGCGTTGATGGAGACCGTTCCTACAATGAGCAGTTCTTC
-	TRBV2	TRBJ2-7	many	CASRGEPYEQYF	TGTGCCAGCAGAGGGGAACCCTACGAGCAGTACTTC
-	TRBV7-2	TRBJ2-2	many	CASSSTSRGELFF	TGTGCCAGCAGCTCGACTAGTAGGGGGGAGCTGTTTTTT
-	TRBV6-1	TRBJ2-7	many	CASRGRSDSYEQYF	TGTGCCAGCCGAGGTCGCTCGGACTCCTACGAGCAGTACTTC
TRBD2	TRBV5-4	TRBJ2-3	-	CASSHRVGGGVSDTQYF	TGTGCCAGCAGCCATAGGGTTGGCGGGGGGGTCTCAGATACGCAGTATTTT
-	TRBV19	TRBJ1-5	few	CASSVRGDQPQHF	TGTGCCAGTAGTGTCAGGGGCGATCAGCCCCAGCATTTT
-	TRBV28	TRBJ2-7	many	CASQRGMGYEQYF	TGTGCCAGCCAGCGTGGGATGGGCTACGAGCAGTACTTC
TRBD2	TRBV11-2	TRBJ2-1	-	CASSPRGGGSDEQFF	TGTGCCAGCAGCCCACGGGGCGGGGGGAGTGATGAGCAGTTCTTC